The 25 T cell receptor beta chains below were found in one sample sequenced in a study of T cells expressing NK-cell markers. No DNA is given; TCRdb re-called the 5' RACE reads and lists each CDR3 protein once. This sample contains 400,000 or so distinct CDR3 sequences. Sequencing was carried out using blood T cells: a sorted CD56 or NKG2C T cell subset, CD4+ or CD8+ T cells, or bulk PBMC T cells (not recorded which). These receptors were obtained from a woman aged 45-59 years in good health.

This rearrangement joins TRBV7-9 to TRBJ2-3; TCRdb's assignment of TRBD2 cannot be checked, as there is no DNA. CDR3 length: 19 residues. Per the germline V gene, CDR1 is SEHNR and CDR2 is FQNEAQ (reference sequence). CDR3 amino acids: CASSYRGGLAGGYTDTQYF.

The chain joins TRBV7-2 to TRBJ2-1; the D gene TCRdb calls, TRBD2, cannot be checked with no DNA. The CDR3 is made up of 12 amino acids. Germline V CDR1 and CDR2: SGHTA, FQGNSA. The CDR3 sequence: CASSYDRTRQFF.

CDR3 region: CASSTGTSFQETQYF. J is TRBJ2-5 and V is TRBV28; TCRdb picks TRBD2, but there is no DNA to check that call. Per germline, CDR1 MDHEN and CDR2 SYDVKM. The CDR3 loop spans 15 amino acids.

V and J are TRBV5-5 and TRBJ2-5; the TCRdb D gene call, TRBD1, has no DNA to confirm it. There are 15 residues in the CDR3. CDR1 SGHKS and CDR2 YYEKEE come from the germline V gene (reference sequence). The CDR3 spells CASSLRDGGVETQYF.

The rearrangement links TRBV2 to TRBJ1-1; TCRdb designates TRBD1, a call that cannot be tested without DNA. Germline CDR1 is SNHLY and CDR2 is FYNNEI. The CDR3 runs 13 residues. The CDR3 loop reads CASSDRQRREAFF.

The CDR3 protein is CSARAVASTDTQYF. V usage is TRBV20-1 and J usage is TRBJ2-3. The CDR3 is 14 residues long. Germline V gene lookup returns CDR1 DFQATT and CDR2 SNEGSKA (reference sequence).

The chain employs TRBV20-1 and TRBJ2-5; the D call from TCRdb, TRBD1, cannot be confirmed without DNA. Germline CDR1 DFQATT, CDR2 SNEGSKA (reference sequence). The CDR3 length is 17 residues. The CDR3 loop reads CSARDSQDTWYQETQYF.

J is TRBJ2-5 and V is TRBV20-1; TCRdb selects TRBD1, and the lack of DNA leaves this call unchecked. Per germline, CDR1 DFQATT and CDR2 SNEGSKA (reference sequence). The CDR3 covers 13 residues. CDR3 amino acids: CSARDQGPQAQYF.

The J gene is TRBJ2-1, the V gene TRBV3-1; TCRdb picks TRBD2, but there is no DNA to check that call. Germline values: CDR1 LGHDT, CDR2 YNNKEL (reference sequence). The CDR3 covers 12 residues. This chain's CDR3 is CASSRSLAEQFF.

The rearrangement uses TRBV20-1 and TRBJ1-1; TCRdb designates TRBD1, a call that cannot be tested without DNA. The CDR3 runs to 14 residues. From germline, CDR1 is DFQATT and CDR2 SNEGSKA (reference sequence). The CDR3 region is CSAGKGSYRTEAFF.

CDR3 region: CASSTVTSTGELFF. The chain combines TRBV27 with TRBJ2-2; there is no DNA to check the TCRdb D call of TRBD1. This CDR3 is built from 14 residues. Germline CDR1 is MNHEY and CDR2 is SMNVEV (reference sequence).

The genes are TRBV10-1 and TRBJ2-1; the TCRdb D gene call, TRBD2, has no DNA to confirm it. This CDR3 has 17 amino acids. Germline V lookup: CDR1 WNHNN, CDR2 SYGVQD (reference sequence). The CDR3 spells CASSESTAGGAYNEQFF.

The chain is built from TRBV28 and TRBJ1-1; TCRdb's D call of TRBD1 is untestable without DNA. The length of the CDR3 is 16 residues. Germline-derived CDR1 and CDR2 are MDHEN and SYDVKM. This chain's CDR3 is CASSSPGQGLNTEAFF.

This chain uses TRBV10-3 with TRBJ1-6. The CDR3 has 13 residues. Germline-derived CDR1 and CDR2 are ENHRY and SYGVKD. CDR3 region: CAIGAKTNSPLHF.

The chain carries TRBV7-9 and TRBJ2-4; TCRdb lists TRBD1, though no DNA is available to test this call. This CDR3 region has 14 residues. Per the germline V gene, CDR1 is SEHNR and CDR2 is FQNEAQ (reference sequence). The CDR3 spells CAGGGVLAKNIQYF.

The V call is TRBV30, the J call TRBJ2-6; no DNA is available, so the TRBD1 call from TCRdb remains unchecked. Germline-derived CDR1 and CDR2 are GTSNPN and SVGIG (reference sequence). CDR3 size: 18 residues. CDR3 residues: CAWSAGGSGVSGANVLTF.

This rearrangement joins TRBV5-1 to TRBJ2-1; the TCRdb D gene call, TRBD2, has no DNA to confirm it. CDR1 and CDR2 (germline): SGHRS, YFSETQ. This CDR3 has 14 amino acids. The CDR3 reads CASSPTPTYNEQFF.

The J gene is TRBJ2-3, the V gene TRBV29-1. Germline V lookup: CDR1 SQVTM, CDR2 ANQGSEA. There are 14 residues in the CDR3. CDR3 loop: CSVDMSGIRDTQYF.

The chain employs TRBV12-3 or TRBV12-4 and TRBJ2-1; TCRdb calls TRBD1, which cannot be checked without DNA. The CDR3 is made up of 15 amino acids. This chain's CDR3 is CASSPALARNNEQFF.

V usage is TRBV29-1 and J usage is TRBJ2-2; there is no DNA to check the TCRdb D call of TRBD2. The CDR3 covers 12 residues. Germline V CDR1 and CDR2: SQVTM, ANQGSEA. CDR3: CSVGLAPGELFF.

CDR3 residues: CASSPGGYEQYF. This chain uses TRBV18 with TRBJ2-7; TCRdb's assignment of TRBD2 cannot be checked, as there is no DNA. Germline CDR1 is KGHSH and CDR2 is LQKENI. The CDR3 spans 12 residues.

This chain connects TRBV10-3 to TRBJ1-6; TCRdb designates TRBD1, a call that cannot be tested without DNA. Germline loops: CDR1 ENHRY, CDR2 SYGVKD. The CDR3 runs to 18 residues. The CDR3 here is CAIRSTGVTGTYNSPLHF.

The chain joins TRBV5-1 to TRBJ1-1; TCRdb returns TRBD1, unconfirmable since there is no DNA. There are 16 residues in the CDR3. The germline gives CDR1 SGHRS, CDR2 YFSETQ. The CDR3 protein is CASSSETGNLATEAFF.

This chain uses TRBV7-3 with TRBJ2-2. The CDR3 consists of 15 residues. Germline assignment: CDR1 SGHTA and CDR2 FQGTGA. The CDR3 spells CASSERIANTGELFF. Full variable domain (outside the CDR3, taken from reference TRBV7-3 and TRBJ2-2): GAGVSQTPSNKVTEKGKYVELRCDPISGHTALYWYRQSLGQGPEFLIYFQGTGAADDSGLPNDRFFAVRPEGSVSTLKIQRTERGDSAVYLCASSERIANTGELFFGEGSRLTVL.

This chain uses TRBV20-1 with TRBJ1-5; TCRdb's assignment of TRBD1 cannot be checked, as there is no DNA. CDR3 size: 14 residues. CDR1 is DFQATT and CDR2 is SNEGSKA in the germline V gene (reference sequence). The CDR3 spells CAARGNRWDQPQHF.